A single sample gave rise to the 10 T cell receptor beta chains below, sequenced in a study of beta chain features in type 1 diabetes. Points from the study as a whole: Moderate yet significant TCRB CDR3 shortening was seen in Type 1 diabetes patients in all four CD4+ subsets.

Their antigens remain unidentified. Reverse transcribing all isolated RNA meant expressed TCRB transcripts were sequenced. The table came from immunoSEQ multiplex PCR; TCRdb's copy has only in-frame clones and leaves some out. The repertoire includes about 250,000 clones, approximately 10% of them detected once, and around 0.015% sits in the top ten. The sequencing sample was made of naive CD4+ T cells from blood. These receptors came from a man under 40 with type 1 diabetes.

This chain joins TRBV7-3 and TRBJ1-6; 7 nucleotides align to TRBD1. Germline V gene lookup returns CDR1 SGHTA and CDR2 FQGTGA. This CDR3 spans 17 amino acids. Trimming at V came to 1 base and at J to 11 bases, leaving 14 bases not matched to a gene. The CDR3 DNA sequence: TGTGCCAGCAGCTTAAGGGCCGGGAGGGACAGCCAAGCACCCCTCCACTTT. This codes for CASSLRAGRDSQAPLHF. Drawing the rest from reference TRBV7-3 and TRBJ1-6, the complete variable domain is GAGVSQTPSNKVTEKGKYVELRCDPISGHTALYWYRQSLGQGPEFLIYFQGTGAADDSGLPNDRFFAVRPEGSVSTLKIQRTERGDSAVYLCASSLRAGRDSQAPLHFGNGTRLTVT.

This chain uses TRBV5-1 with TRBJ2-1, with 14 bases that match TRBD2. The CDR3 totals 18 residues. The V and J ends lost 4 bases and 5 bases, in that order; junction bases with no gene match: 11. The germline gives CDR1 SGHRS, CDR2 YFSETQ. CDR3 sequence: CASSRSTSGGEKDNEQFF. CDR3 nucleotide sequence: TGCGCCAGCAGCCGGTCGACTAGCGGGGGGGAGAAAGACAATGAGCAGTTCTTC.

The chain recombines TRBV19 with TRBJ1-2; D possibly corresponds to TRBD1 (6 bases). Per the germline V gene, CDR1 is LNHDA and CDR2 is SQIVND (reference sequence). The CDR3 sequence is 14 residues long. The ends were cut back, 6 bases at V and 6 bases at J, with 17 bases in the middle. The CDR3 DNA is TGTGCCAGTAGGGCGGGCCGGACAGCGGATGGCTACACCTTC. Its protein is CASRAGRTADGYTF.

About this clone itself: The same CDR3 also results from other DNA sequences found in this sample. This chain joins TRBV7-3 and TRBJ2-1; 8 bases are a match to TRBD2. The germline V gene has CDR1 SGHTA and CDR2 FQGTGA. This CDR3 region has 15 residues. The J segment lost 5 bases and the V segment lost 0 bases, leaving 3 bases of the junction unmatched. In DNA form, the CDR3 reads TGTGCCAGCAGCTTAACCAGCGGGGGCCACAATGAGCAGTTCTTC. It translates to CASSLTSGGHNEQFF.

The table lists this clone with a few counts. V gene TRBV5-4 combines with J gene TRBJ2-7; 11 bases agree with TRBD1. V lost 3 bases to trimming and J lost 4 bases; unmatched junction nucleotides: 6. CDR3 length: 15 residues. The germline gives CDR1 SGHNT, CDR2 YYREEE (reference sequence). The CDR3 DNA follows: TGTGCCAGCAGCTGGGGACAGGGGGGAGGATACGAGCAGTACTTC. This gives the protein CASSWGQGGGYEQYF.

This chain's CDR3 is CASSAAGAITDTQYF. Here the CDR3 DNA reads TGTGCCAGCAGTGCTGCGGGGGCTATCACAGATACGCAGTATTTT. The gene calls are TRBV25-1 and TRBJ2-3; TRBD2 might be the D (7 bases). The CDR3 is made up of 15 amino acids. Germline V lookup: CDR1 MGHDK, CDR2 SYGVNS. V was cut by 4 bases and J by 2 bases, with 13 bases left in between.

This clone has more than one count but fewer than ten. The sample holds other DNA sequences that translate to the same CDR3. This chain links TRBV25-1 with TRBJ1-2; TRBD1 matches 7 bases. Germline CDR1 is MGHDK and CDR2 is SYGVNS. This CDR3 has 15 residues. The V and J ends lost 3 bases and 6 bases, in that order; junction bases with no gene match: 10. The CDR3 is CASSEGGRQGNGYTF. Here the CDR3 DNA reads TGTGCCAGCAGTGAGGGTGGTAGACAGGGCAATGGCTACACCTTC.

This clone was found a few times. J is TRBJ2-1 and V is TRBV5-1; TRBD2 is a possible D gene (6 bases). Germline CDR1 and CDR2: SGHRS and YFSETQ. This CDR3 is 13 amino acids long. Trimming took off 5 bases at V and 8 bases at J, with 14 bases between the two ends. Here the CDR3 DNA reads TGCGCCAGCAGAATGGCGGCGGGACATGAGCAGTTCTTC. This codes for CASRMAAGHEQFF.

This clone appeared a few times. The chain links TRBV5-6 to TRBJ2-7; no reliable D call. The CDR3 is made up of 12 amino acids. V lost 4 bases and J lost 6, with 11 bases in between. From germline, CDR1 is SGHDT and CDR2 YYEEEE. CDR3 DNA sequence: TGTGCCAGCAGCCGAAGCACTTTCGAGCAGTACTTC. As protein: CASSRSTFEQYF.

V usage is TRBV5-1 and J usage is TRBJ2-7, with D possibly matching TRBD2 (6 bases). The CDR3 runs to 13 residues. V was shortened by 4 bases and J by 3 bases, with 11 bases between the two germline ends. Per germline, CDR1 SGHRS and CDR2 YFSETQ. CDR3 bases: TGCGCCAGCAGCGAGACTAGTTTCTACGAGCAGTACTTC. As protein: CASSETSFYEQYF. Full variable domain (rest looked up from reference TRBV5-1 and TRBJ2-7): KAGVTQTPRYLIKTRGQQVTLSCSPISGHRSVSWYQQTPGQGLQFLFEYFSETQRNKGNFPGRFSGRQFSNSRSEMNVSTLELGDSALYLCASSETSFYEQYFGPGTRLTVT.